What follows is one T cell receptor beta chain and its context. As yet, its antigen is unknown. Profiling of TCR beta VDJ combinations and CDR3 sequences used genomic DNA as template. Each CDR3 protein gets one entry after TCRdb re-called the reads with MiXCR. The data contain approximately 99,000 distinct CDR3 sequences, less than 65% of them singletons. Germline V gene sequence: CDR1 SGDLS, CDR2 YYNGEE. The CDR3 covers 16 residues. Trimming removed 3 bases from V and 5 bases from J; junction bases left unmatched: 8. This record comes from a study of CD8+CD57+ T cells in acquired aplastic anemia. Whole-study context: When averaged, DNA from sorted CD4+ and CD8+ cells came to 2.5 to 3.5 ug. Some 9.9 million reads, on average, were obtained for CD4+ cells from healthy donors. Study conclusions and caveats: The same twenty-nine CD8+ CDR3 sequences occurred in patients and in controls.

This TCR was sampled from a human donor in good health, serving as a control. The V call is TRBV9, the J call TRBJ2-5; TRBD2 matches at 12 bases. Source material: sorted CD4+, CD8+, or CD8+CD57+ T cells (not recorded which) from PBMCs. DNA of the CDR3: TGTGCCAGCAGCGGTCTAGCGGGGGGGCCCCGTGAGACCCAGTACTTC. Amino acid sequence: CASSGLAGGPRETQYF.